The 19 T cell receptor beta chains reported below all come from one sample, sequenced in a study of blood T cell repertoires in COVID-19. Sequencing was performed with immunoSEQ multiplex PCR; in TCRdb, only in-frame clones are kept and a portion is missing. Among 35,000 to 50,000 clones listed, 80% to 90% were seen once. Sequences were obtained from peripheral blood. Receptor source: a man in his sixties or seventies with active COVID-19.

This chain uses TRBV4-2 with TRBJ1-6; a possible D gene is TRBD1 (5 bases). Germline values: CDR1 LGHNA, CDR2 YNFKEQ. V was cut by 1 base and J by 9 bases, with 13 bases left in between. The CDR3 spans 15 residues. Written as DNA, the CDR3 is TGTGCCAGCAGCCAAGGGCCAGGGCTAAGTTCACCCCTCCACTTT. Encoded protein: CASSQGPGLSSPLHF.

This sequence joins TRBV11-2 and TRBJ2-7, with D perhaps TRBD2 (6 bases). The CDR3 length is 14 residues. Trimming left V 4 bases short and J 5 bases short, with 15 bases between. Germline CDR1 is SGHAT and CDR2 is FQNNGV. The CDR3 sequence is CASSWGVGVDEQYF. The CDR3 bases are TGTGCCAGCAGCTGGGGGGTCGGGGTGGACGAGCAGTACTTC.

This chain connects TRBV5-4 to TRBJ2-5, with 10 bases that match TRBD2. CDR1 SGHNT and CDR2 YYREEE come from the germline V gene (reference sequence). Unmatched junction bases numbered 5, after V lost 4 bases and J lost 2 bases. The CDR3 is made up of 15 amino acids. The CDR3 sequence: CASSQLAGHQETQYF. In nucleotides, the CDR3 is TGTGCCAGCAGCCAACTAGCGGGGCATCAAGAGACCCAGTACTTC.

A single count supports this clone. This chain joins TRBV5-1 and TRBJ1-5, with 10 bases matching TRBD1. The CDR3 totals 15 residues. Germline V CDR1 and CDR2: SGHRS, YFSETQ. J gave up 5 bases and V 4 bases, and 6 bases lay outside the gene matches. CDR3 nucleotides: TGCGCCAGCAGCCCCGGGACAGGGGTAGATCAGCCCCAGCATTTT. This translates into CASSPGTGVDQPQHF.

The V and J genes are TRBV24-1 and TRBJ1-4; 8 nucleotides align to TRBD1. V lost 5 bases, J lost 2 bases, and 9 bases stayed unmatched. Looked up from germline, CDR1 is KGHDR and CDR2 is SFDVKD. The CDR3 runs to 17 residues. The CDR3 here is CATSGWDRFVTNEKLFF. The CDR3 region has the DNA TGTGCCACCAGTGGGTGGGACAGGTTTGTTACTAATGAAAAACTGTTTTTT.

This rearrangement joins TRBV5-1 to TRBJ2-1, with 14 nucleotides matching TRBD2. The V and J ends lost 0 bases and 8 bases, in that order; junction bases with no gene match: 7. CDR3 size: 17 residues. CDR1 is SGHRS, CDR2 YFSETQ, per germline. The CDR3 is CASSLGLAGGPPYEQFF. CDR3 coding DNA: TGCGCCAGCAGCTTGGGACTAGCGGGGGGGCCCCCGTATGAGCAGTTCTTC.

The chain is built from TRBV19 and TRBJ2-2; TRBD1 matches at 7 bases. This CDR3 region has 17 residues. CDR1 is LNHDA, CDR2 SQIVND, per germline (reference sequence). Trimming cost V 5 bases and J 2 bases; bases outside gene matches: 11. CDR3 sequence: CASSADRRTLNTGELFF. CDR3 nucleotide sequence: TGTGCCAGTAGTGCGGACAGGCGGACGCTCAACACCGGGGAGCTGTTTTTT.

The chain has TRBV5-1 and TRBJ2-1; 15 nucleotides line up with TRBD2. Germline V gene data show CDR1 as SGHRS and CDR2 as YFSETQ. This CDR3 has 18 amino acids. The trim removed 4 bases at V and 7 bases at J, leaving 12 bases unmatched. For the CDR3, the DNA is TGCGCCAGCAGCCTCGCACCCCGGACTAGCGGGGGGGCGAATGAGCAGTTCTTC. Its protein product is CASSLAPRTSGGANEQFF.

This clone is medium-sized. The chain employs TRBV5-1 and TRBJ1-1; a possible D gene is TRBD1 (5 bases). CDR1 is SGHRS and CDR2 is YFSETQ in the germline V gene. Trimming shortened V by 4 bases and J by 1 base, and 11 bases separated the two germline ends. The CDR3 covers 14 residues. The CDR3 sequence is CASSQATANTEAFF. In DNA form, the CDR3 reads TGCGCCAGCAGCCAAGCGACAGCGAACACTGAAGCTTTCTTT. The whole variable domain, remainder taken from reference TRBV5-1 and TRBJ1-1, is KAGVTQTPRYLIKTRGQQVTLSCSPISGHRSVSWYQQTPGQGLQFLFEYFSETQRNKGNFPGRFSGRQFSNSRSEMNVSTLELGDSALYLCASSQATANTEAFFGQGTRLTVV.

The chain links TRBV7-2 to TRBJ1-6; no reliable D call. This CDR3 has 15 amino acids. CDR1 is SGHTA, CDR2 FQGNSA, per germline. Between the trimmed V and J ends, which lost 5 bases and 7 bases, there was a span of 15 bases. The CDR3 DNA follows: TGTGCCAGCAGCGCTCAGAGGTCCTCCAATTCACCCCTCCACTTT. Encoded protein: CASSAQRSSNSPLHF.

The chain employs TRBV6-5 and TRBJ2-7; a weak D match, TRBD1 (5 bases). This CDR3 region has 12 residues. Trimming shortened V by 8 bases and J by 2 bases, and 10 bases separated the two germline ends. Germline V lookup: CDR1 MNHEY, CDR2 SVGAGI. The CDR3 sequence is CASGQGPYEQYF. DNA of the CDR3: TGTGCCAGCGGGCAGGGCCCCTACGAGCAGTACTTC.

This clone was seen once. This chain links TRBV5-4 with TRBJ2-2; 8 bases agree with TRBD1. The V and J ends lost 6 bases and 1 base, in that order; junction bases with no gene match: 5. The CDR3 covers 15 residues. Germline-derived CDR1 and CDR2 are SGHNT and YYREEE (reference sequence). The CDR3 DNA reads TGTGCCAGCAACCAGGGGGCGGGGAACACCGGGGAGCTGTTTTTT. Its translation: CASNQGAGNTGELFF.

This chain uses TRBV5-1 with TRBJ1-1, with 8 bases identical to TRBD1. CDR1 is SGHRS, CDR2 YFSETQ, per germline. V was pared by 0 bases and J by 5 bases, with 9 bases of the junction left unmatched. The CDR3 runs to 16 residues. The CDR3 reads CASSLDSQGAGTEAFF. The CDR3 DNA sequence: TGCGCCAGCAGCTTGGATTCTCAGGGGGCGGGAACTGAAGCTTTCTTT.

The rearrangement uses TRBV4-1 and TRBJ1-2, with 8 bases fitting TRBD1. This CDR3 has 15 residues. CDR1 is MGHRA, CDR2 YSYEKL, per germline. V shed 1 base and J 3 bases; nucleotides not matched to a gene: 4. In DNA form, the CDR3 reads TGCGCCAGCAGCCAAGGTAGGACAGGGCACTATGGCTACACCTTC. Translation: CASSQGRTGHYGYTF.

The chain has TRBV27 and TRBJ1-5, with TRBD1 identical over 7 bases. V dropped 5 bases and J dropped 4; count of bases not matched to a gene: 8. Germline CDR1 is MNHEY and CDR2 is SMNVEV (reference sequence). The CDR3 loop spans 15 amino acids. Written as DNA, the CDR3 is TGTGCCAGCAGTCAAGGGGACAGAGGAAATCAGCCCCAGCATTTT. Translated, it gives CASSQGDRGNQPQHF.

The gene calls are TRBV2 and TRBJ2-3; 14 bases match TRBD2. Germline V gene sequence: CDR1 SNHLY, CDR2 FYNNEI. This CDR3 has 16 amino acids. The trim removed 4 bases at V and 5 bases at J, leaving 5 bases unmatched. The CDR3 region is CASSGGTSGGEDTQYF. The CDR3 coding sequence is TGTGCCAGCAGTGGTGGGACTAGCGGGGGAGAAGATACGCAGTATTTT.

This clone is a singleton in its sample. The chain links TRBV13 to TRBJ1-2, with 9 bases that match TRBD1. Germline CDR1 and CDR2: PRHDT and FYEKMQ (reference sequence). Trimming cost V 4 bases and J 3 bases; bases outside gene matches: 9. There are 16 residues in the CDR3. The chain's CDR3 is CASSSIQGALDYGYTF. Here the CDR3 DNA reads TGTGCCAGCAGCTCAATACAGGGGGCGCTGGACTATGGCTACACCTTC.

This clone was observed a single time. This sequence joins TRBV7-2 and TRBJ2-5; no firm D call. The CDR3 is 13 amino acids. Trimming removed 2 bases from V and 2 bases from J, with 6 bases in between. Germline CDR1 is SGHTA and CDR2 is FQGNSA. CDR3 in amino acids: CASSLSPQETQYF. The CDR3 DNA follows: TGTGCCAGCAGCTTATCCCCTCAAGAGACCCAGTACTTC.

The chain is built from TRBV2 and TRBJ1-5; 8 bases align to TRBD1. The CDR3 is 15 amino acids. Trimming removed 6 bases from V and 2 bases from J; junction bases left unmatched: 6. CDR1 and CDR2 from the germline V gene are SNHLY and FYNNEI. CDR3 DNA sequence: TGTGCCAGCAGGCAGGGGGCAATGGGCAATCAGCCCCAGCATTTT. This codes for CASRQGAMGNQPQHF.